The source of this T cell receptor (beta chain) is a study of human T cells and chemical hapten exposure. Study background: Women made up most patients, who had alopecia areata, totalis or universalis.

The time point denotes: patch test 1, 2 weeks after DPC sensitization. Noted treatment: therapeutic diphenylcyclopropenone sensitization with weekly scalp DPC. Each donor was an alopecia patient between 18 and 70 years of age who qualified for DPC. This clonotype was seen many times. Germline V CDR1 and CDR2: LNHDA, SQIVND (reference sequence). This CDR3 spans 11 amino acids. Trimming shortened V by 7 bases and J by 6 bases, and 6 bases separated the two germline ends. TCRdb reprocessed the RACE reads with MiXCR, giving one entry per CDR3 protein. Of approximately 73,000 distinct CDR3 sequences listed, 10% are singletons.

This sequence originates from a woman between 45 and 60 years old with alopecia areata. Some clones in this sample may be carry-over from other donors' samples. This rearrangement joins TRBV19 to TRBJ2-2; no reliable D call. Specimen: whole blood, collected in connection with sensitization to the hapten diphenylcyclopropenone (DPC). CDR3 DNA: TGTGCCAGTAAAATTTCCGGGGAGCTGTTTTTT. This gives the protein CASKISGELFF.